A single T cell receptor (beta chain) is shown here with its context. The V and J ends lost 3 bases and 4 bases respectively, with 8 bases between them. CDR3 length: 13 amino acids. CDR1 is SEHNR, CDR2 FQNEAQ, per germline (reference sequence). The data belong to a study of shared clonotypes between healthy human individuals. Sequencing was at deep level. Generated by immunoSEQ multiplex PCR, the TCRdb table keeps only in-frame clones and is missing some. The sample records 300,000 to 400,000 clones, 74% being singletons. The sample taken for sequencing was memory CD4+ T cells sorted from blood. Subset of the sample: CD45RA-negative fraction. V and J are TRBV7-9 and TRBJ2-3; possibly TRBD1 or TRBD2 for D (5 bases each). This sequence was found in a man aged 30-40 years in good health. This chain's CDR3 is CASSLGVADTQYF. For the CDR3, the DNA is TGTGCCAGCAGCTTGGGGGTGGCAGATACGCAGTATTTT.